The TCR beta chain under discussion was sequenced for a study of blood T cell repertoires in COVID-19. Participant-given clinical history determined each cohort assignment. Donors of Cohort 3 who recovered were those that had two negative PCRs, clearance, or symptom resolution. CDR1 is SGHAT, CDR2 FQNNGV, per germline. The CDR3 totals 15 residues. Trimming removed 1 base from V and 6 bases from J, with 13 bases in between. Original methodology: Reference gene primer amplification gave nucleated cell count estimates. Repertoires were generated with immunoSEQ multiplex PCR, while TCRdb's copy carries only in-frame clones and drops some. That table is the source of V, J and clone size, and D and trimming were worked out from the DNA. The table has around 330,000 clones, around 90% seen once.

Sequencing used PBMCs or T cells enriched from blood (not recorded which). This clonotype was obtained from a man between 60 and 70 years old who had recovered from COVID-19. The chain uses TRBV11-2 and TRBJ1-5, with D possibly TRBD1 on 6 matching bases. The CDR3 reads CASSLATGGRQPQHF. The CDR3 nucleotides are TGTGCCAGCAGCTTAGCTACCGGGGGGCGTCAGCCCCAGCATTTT.